This entry describes one T cell receptor delta chain. By sample share, this clone is medium-sized (0.01 to 0.1%). The antigen it recognizes is unknown. The sample holds no much larger clone one base away, and base qualities are not on file. Other DNA sequences in this specimen translate into the identical CDR3. The data belong to a study of gamma-delta chains in newborns, infants, children (dated by TCRdb to between 2018 and 2020). About the study as a whole: In the study title, it is stated that polyclonal expansion of innate gammadelta T cells is driven by microbial exposure immediately after birth. How innate gammadelta T cell populations in human newborns were shaped by microbial exposure immediately after birth was investigated in the study.

The listed sequencing device is Illumina MiSeq. Via CATT, TCRdb reprocessed the public reads, and rows with identical DNA were then joined. The sample table lists some 8,300 delta-chain clones, 1.5% to 2% of them with a count of one. The ten largest clones add up to 7% to 10% of the sample. Germline trimming: 0 bases from V, 3 bases from J; junction bases outside gene matches: 1. The germline V gene yields GEAIGNYY for CDR1 and EKD for CDR2. From the cysteine up to the phenylalanine, the CDR3 has a length of 17 residues. Only the CDR3 DNA stays, 51 bases, in frame from base 1. This receptor was identified in a child who was a newborn, infant or young child, either healthy, febrile or measles-vaccinated (not recorded which). Sequenced material: blood. The chain is made from TRDV2 and TRDJ3; 10 of the junction bases match TRDD3. The CDR3 region has the sequence CACDTAGGYWDTRQMFF. The DNA reads TGTGCCTGTGACACCGCTGGGGGATACTGGGACACCCGACAGATGTTTTTC.